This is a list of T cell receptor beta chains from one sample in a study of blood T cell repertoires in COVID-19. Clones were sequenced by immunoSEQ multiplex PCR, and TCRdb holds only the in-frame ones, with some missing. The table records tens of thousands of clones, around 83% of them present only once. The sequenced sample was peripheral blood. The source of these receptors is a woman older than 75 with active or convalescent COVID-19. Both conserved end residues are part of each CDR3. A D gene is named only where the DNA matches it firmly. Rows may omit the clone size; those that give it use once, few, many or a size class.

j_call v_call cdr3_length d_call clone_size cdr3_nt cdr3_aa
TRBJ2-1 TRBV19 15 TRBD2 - TGTGCCAGTAGTATAAGTGGGCTAGCGGGAGGGGAGCAGTTCTTC CASSISGLAGGEQFF
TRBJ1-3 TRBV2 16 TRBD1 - TGTGCCAGCAGTTACCTACAGGGGGCGGATGGAAACACCATATATTTT CASSYLQGADGNTIYF
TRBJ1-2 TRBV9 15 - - TGTGCCAGCAGCGTAGATTTTGGGGGGGACTATGGCTACACCTTC CASSVDFGGDYGYTF
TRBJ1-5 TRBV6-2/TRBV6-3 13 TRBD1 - TGTGCCAGCAGTCAACAGGGGAATCAGCCCCAGCATTTT CASSQQGNQPQHF
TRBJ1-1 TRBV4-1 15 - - TGCGCCAGCAGCCAGTTCGATCGTCAGGGAACTGAAGCTTTCTTT CASSQFDRQGTEAFF
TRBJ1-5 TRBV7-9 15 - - TGTGCCAGCAGCCTAGGGGCGTTTGGCAATCAGCCCCAGCATTTT CASSLGAFGNQPQHF
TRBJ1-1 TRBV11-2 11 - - TGTGCCAGCAGCTTCATTACTGAAGCTTTCTTT CASSFITEAFF
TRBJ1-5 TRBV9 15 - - TGTGCCAGCAGCCCCCGGGGGGACAGCAATCAGCCCCAGCATTTT CASSPRGDSNQPQHF
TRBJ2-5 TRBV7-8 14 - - TGTGCCAGCAGCTTAGTGTGGCTGAAAGAGACCCAGTACTTC CASSLVWLKETQYF
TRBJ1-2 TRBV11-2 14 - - TGTGCCAGCAGCTTTTCCGCCAGGTCTGATGGCTACACCTTC CASSFSARSDGYTF
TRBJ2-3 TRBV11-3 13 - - TGTGCCAGCAGCCACGGGGGAAGAGATACGCAGTATTTT CASSHGGRDTQYF
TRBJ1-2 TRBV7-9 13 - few TGTGCCAGCACCATAGGCGGGGAAGTTGGCTACACCTTC CASTIGGEVGYTF
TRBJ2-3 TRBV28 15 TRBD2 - TGTGCCAGCAGCGCTAGCGGGAGGGCCCCAGATACGCAGTATTTT CASSASGRAPDTQYF
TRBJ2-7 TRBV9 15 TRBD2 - TGTGCCAGCAGCGTAGAACCTAGCGGGAACTACGAGCAGTACTTC CASSVEPSGNYEQYF
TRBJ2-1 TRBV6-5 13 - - TGTGCCAGCAATCGACTAGAGCACAATGAGCAGTTCTTC CASNRLEHNEQFF
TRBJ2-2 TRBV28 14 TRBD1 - TGTGCCAGCAGCCCGACAGGGGGCTTCGGGGAGCTGTTTTTT CASSPTGGFGELFF
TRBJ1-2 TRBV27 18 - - TGTGCCAGCAGTTTATCGGGCAGGGCGCTTGCTGATAACTATGGCTACACCTTC CASSLSGRALADNYGYTF
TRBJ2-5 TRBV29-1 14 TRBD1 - TGCAGCGTTGTTCCCCCAGGGGGCCAAGAGACCCAGTACTTC CSVVPPGGQETQYF
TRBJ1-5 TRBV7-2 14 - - TGTGCCAGCAGCCGCGGGGATAGCAATCAGCCCCAGCATTTT CASSRGDSNQPQHF
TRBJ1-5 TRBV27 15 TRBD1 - TGTGCCAGCATGAGGACAGGGGGCTTCATGGAGCCCCAGCATTTT CASMRTGGFMEPQHF
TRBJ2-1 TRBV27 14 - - TGTGCCAGTCGGGGACTGAAAACCTACAATGAGCAGTTCTTC CASRGLKTYNEQFF
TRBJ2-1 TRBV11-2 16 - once TGTGCCAGCAGCCCACGACTAGACATCTCCTACAATGAGCAGTTCTTC CASSPRLDISYNEQFF
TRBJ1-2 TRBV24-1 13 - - TGTGCCACCAGTGATTTTTCGGGATATGGCTACACCTTC CATSDFSGYGYTF